This T cell receptor beta chain appears in the sequencing data of a study of control samples from healthy donors and cancer patients. The CDR3 contains 13 residues. The germline V gene encodes CDR1 SEHNR and CDR2 FQNEAQ (reference sequence). V dropped 5 bases and J dropped 3; count of bases not matched to a gene: 1. Method: immunoSEQ multiplex PCR; TCRdb's copy keeps in-frame clones and lacks some. The table records 100,000 to 150,000 clones, more than 90% of them present only once. The sequencing sample was made of blood. This receptor was identified in a man between 18 and 29 years old in good health. The rearrangement uses TRBV7-9 and TRBJ1-1; 9 bases fit TRBD1. CDR3 region: CASSRTGDTEAFF. CDR3 DNA sequence: TGTGCCAGCAGCCGGACAGGGGACACTGAAGCTTTCTTT.